This is a list of T cell receptor beta chains from one sample in a study of low-dose radiotherapy and immunotherapy resistance in tumors. TCRdb ran MiXCR on the reads and lists one entry per CDR3 protein. The sample yields under 90,000 distinct CDR3 sequences, around a sixth seen once. Sequencing used PBMCs, obtained after low-dose radiotherapy plus immunotherapy. These receptor sequences come from a male donor with prostate cancer. Both conserved end residues are part of each CDR3. The D gene is left open where the match is weak. Not all rows give a size; the values are once, few, many and, for expanded clones, a class.

clone size: many
J gene: TRBJ1-1
CDR3 length: 13
V gene: TRBV27
D gene: -
CDR3 protein: CASSLGGNTEAFF
CDR3 DNA: TGTGCCAGCAGTTTAGGGGGGAACACTGAAGCTTTCTTT

clone size: -
J gene: TRBJ2-7
CDR3 length: 17
V gene: TRBV5-8
D gene: TRBD1
CDR3 protein: CASSTVPTGQGLYEQYF
CDR3 DNA: TGTGCCAGCAGCACCGTTCCAACGGGACAGGGCCTATACGAGCAGTACTTC

clone size: many
J gene: TRBJ1-2
CDR3 length: 13
V gene: TRBV25-1
D gene: TRBD1
CDR3 protein: CASSDGTAYGYTF
CDR3 DNA: TGTGCCAGCAGTGACGGGACAGCCTATGGCTACACCTTC

clone size: many
J gene: TRBJ2-3
CDR3 length: 10
V gene: TRBV29-1
D gene: -
CDR3 protein: CSGGIDTQYF
CDR3 DNA: TGCAGCGGGGGGATAGATACGCAGTATTTT

clone size: -
J gene: TRBJ1-2
CDR3 length: 16
V gene: TRBV6-2/TRBV6-3
D gene: -
CDR3 protein: CASTSKGPGRGNGYTF
CDR3 DNA: TGTGCCAGCACATCGAAGGGACCCGGACGAGGAAATGGCTACACCTTC

clone size: many
J gene: TRBJ2-7
CDR3 length: 18
V gene: TRBV21-1
D gene: -
CDR3 protein: CASSKERPSGRAFYEQYF
CDR3 DNA: TGTGCCAGCAGCAAAGAACGGCCTAGCGGGAGGGCCTTCTACGAGCAGTACTTC

clone size: many
J gene: TRBJ2-4
CDR3 length: 13
V gene: TRBV30
D gene: -
CDR3 protein: CAWNLGTKNIQYF
CDR3 DNA: TGTGCCTGGAATCTGGGGACCAAAAACATTCAGTACTTC

clone size: -
J gene: TRBJ2-3
CDR3 length: 13
V gene: TRBV24-1
D gene: TRBD1
CDR3 protein: CATKDRGSDTQYF
CDR3 DNA: TGTGCCACCAAGGACAGGGGATCAGATACGCAGTATTTT

clone size: many
J gene: TRBJ2-3
CDR3 length: 14
V gene: TRBV6-6
D gene: TRBD2
CDR3 protein: CASSPGLDTDTQYF
CDR3 DNA: TGTGCCAGCAGCCCGGGACTAGACACAGATACGCAGTATTTT

clone size: many
J gene: TRBJ2-1
CDR3 length: 14
V gene: TRBV7-2
D gene: -
CDR3 protein: CASSLKVGLFGQFF
CDR3 DNA: TGTGCCAGCAGCTTAAAAGTGGGACTGTTCGGGCAGTTCTTC

clone size: many
J gene: TRBJ2-1
CDR3 length: 12
V gene: TRBV5-1
D gene: TRBD2
CDR3 protein: CASSGPAGEQFF
CDR3 DNA: TGCGCCAGCAGCGGTCCTGCGGGGGAACAGTTCTTC

clone size: many
J gene: TRBJ1-2
CDR3 length: 12
V gene: TRBV28
D gene: -
CDR3 protein: CASSLSEGRYTF
CDR3 DNA: TGTGCCAGCAGTTTATCAGAGGGACGCTACACCTTC

clone size: many
J gene: TRBJ1-1
CDR3 length: 12
V gene: TRBV30
D gene: -
CDR3 protein: CAWSADLQLAFF
CDR3 DNA: TGTGCCTGGAGTGCGGATCTTCAGTTAGCTTTCTTT

clone size: many
J gene: TRBJ1-1
CDR3 length: 15
V gene: TRBV28
D gene: -
CDR3 protein: CASSPSGWGGTEAFF
CDR3 DNA: TGTGCCAGCAGCCCCTCGGGGTGGGGAGGCACTGAAGCTTTCTTT

clone size: many
J gene: TRBJ1-6
CDR3 length: 13
V gene: TRBV30
D gene: -
CDR3 protein: CAWSPPPNSPLHF
CDR3 DNA: TGTGCCTGGAGTCCCCCCCCCAATTCACCCCTCCACTTT

clone size: many
J gene: TRBJ1-1
CDR3 length: 15
V gene: TRBV9
D gene: -
CDR3 protein: CASSVGRQLNTEAFF
CDR3 DNA: TGTGCCAGCAGCGTAGGTCGACAGTTGAACACTGAAGCTTTCTTT

clone size: many
J gene: TRBJ2-3
CDR3 length: 12
V gene: TRBV11-1
D gene: TRBD2
CDR3 protein: CASSRTSGSVYF
CDR3 DNA: TGTGCCAGCAGCCGTACTAGCGGGAGCGTATATTTT

clone size: many
J gene: TRBJ2-1
CDR3 length: 15
V gene: TRBV12-3/TRBV12-4
D gene: -
CDR3 protein: CAIKVGVGVYNEQFF
CDR3 DNA: TGTGCCATCAAAGTGGGTGTGGGGGTCTACAATGAGCAGTTCTTC

clone size: many
J gene: TRBJ2-7
CDR3 length: 16
V gene: TRBV7-8
D gene: -
CDR3 protein: CASSSLGSERSYEQYF
CDR3 DNA: TGTGCCAGCAGCTCGCTGGGCTCAGAGCGGTCCTACGAGCAGTACTTC

clone size: many
J gene: TRBJ2-7
CDR3 length: 17
V gene: TRBV2
D gene: TRBD2
CDR3 protein: CASILSGLAGEGYEQYF
CDR3 DNA: TGTGCCAGCATCTTATCGGGACTAGCGGGAGAAGGCTACGAGCAGTACTTC

clone size: many
J gene: TRBJ1-2
CDR3 length: 13
V gene: TRBV7-9
D gene: -
CDR3 protein: CASSTNRAGGYTF
CDR3 DNA: TGTGCCAGCAGCACCAACAGGGCTGGAGGCTACACCTTC

clone size: many
J gene: TRBJ1-2
CDR3 length: 15
V gene: TRBV28
D gene: TRBD1
CDR3 protein: CASSLIDRGEGGYTF
CDR3 DNA: TGTGCCAGCAGTTTAATTGACAGGGGCGAGGGCGGCTACACCTTC

clone size: -
J gene: TRBJ1-3
CDR3 length: 15
V gene: TRBV19
D gene: -
CDR3 protein: CASSISGGAGNTIYF
CDR3 DNA: TGTGCCAGTAGTATCTCAGGAGGAGCTGGAAACACCATATATTTT

clone size: many
J gene: TRBJ2-6
CDR3 length: 16
V gene: TRBV5-1
D gene: -
CDR3 protein: CASSLGWDPGANVLTF
CDR3 DNA: TGCGCCAGCAGCCTGGGGTGGGACCCTGGGGCCAACGTCCTGACTTTC

clone size: many
J gene: TRBJ1-6
CDR3 length: 13
V gene: TRBV28
D gene: -
CDR3 protein: CASSFRLEGPLHF
CDR3 DNA: TGTGCCAGCAGTTTCCGGCTCGAGGGACCCCTCCACTTT

clone size: -
J gene: TRBJ2-1
CDR3 length: 12
V gene: TRBV29-1
D gene: -
CDR3 protein: CSVGSSYNEQFF
CDR3 DNA: TGCAGCGTAGGGAGCTCCTACAATGAGCAGTTCTTC

clone size: many
J gene: TRBJ2-5
CDR3 length: 17
V gene: TRBV24-1
D gene: TRBD1
CDR3 protein: CATSDSRTGQGRETQYF
CDR3 DNA: TGTGCCACCAGTGATTCACGAACGGGACAGGGCAGAGAGACCCAGTACTTC

clone size: many
J gene: TRBJ2-2
CDR3 length: 16
V gene: TRBV19
D gene: -
CDR3 protein: CASSIIGDINTGELFF
CDR3 DNA: TGTGCCAGTAGTATAATTGGGGACATAAACACCGGGGAGCTGTTTTTT

clone size: many
J gene: TRBJ2-7
CDR3 length: 12
V gene: TRBV5-1
D gene: -
CDR3 protein: CASSGQGYEQYF
CDR3 DNA: TGCGCCAGCAGTGGGCAGGGTTACGAGCAGTACTTC

clone size: many
J gene: TRBJ2-3
CDR3 length: 12
V gene: TRBV29-1
D gene: TRBD2
CDR3 protein: CSVVAGADTQYF
CDR3 DNA: TGCAGCGTAGTAGCGGGAGCAGATACGCAGTATTTT

clone size: many
J gene: TRBJ2-3
CDR3 length: 11
V gene: TRBV12-3/TRBV12-4
D gene: -
CDR3 protein: CASRQADTQYF
CDR3 DNA: TGTGCCAGCAGGCAAGCGGATACGCAGTATTTT

clone size: many
J gene: TRBJ2-7
CDR3 length: 13
V gene: TRBV28
D gene: -
CDR3 protein: CASLGSAGGEQYF
CDR3 DNA: TGTGCCAGCCTCGGGTCGGCCGGGGGAGAGCAGTACTTC

clone size: many
J gene: TRBJ1-1
CDR3 length: 12
V gene: TRBV20-1
D gene: TRBD1
CDR3 protein: CSARESDRAAFF
CDR3 DNA: TGCAGTGCTAGAGAATCGGACAGGGCAGCTTTCTTT

clone size: many
J gene: TRBJ1-1
CDR3 length: 23
V gene: TRBV28
D gene: TRBD1
CDR3 protein: CASTKDRGLVGISDRNLNTEAFF
CDR3 DNA: TGTGCCAGCACCAAGGACAGGGGGCTGGTAGGAATCAGCGACCGAAACTTGAACACTGAAGCTTTCTTT

clone size: many
J gene: TRBJ2-1
CDR3 length: 11
V gene: TRBV30
D gene: -
CDR3 protein: CAWSAPTLKFF
CDR3 DNA: TGTGCCTGGAGTGCCCCGACCCTCAAGTTCTTC

clone size: many
J gene: TRBJ2-7
CDR3 length: 13
V gene: TRBV10-3
D gene: -
CDR3 protein: CAISEAGNSEQYF
CDR3 DNA: TGTGCCATCAGTGAGGCCGGGAATTCCGAGCAGTACTTC

clone size: many
J gene: TRBJ1-5
CDR3 length: 13
V gene: TRBV12-3/TRBV12-4
D gene: -
CDR3 protein: CASSFHGNQPQHF
CDR3 DNA: TGTGCCAGCAGTTTCCACGGCAATCAGCCCCAGCATTTT

clone size: few
J gene: TRBJ2-7
CDR3 length: 14
V gene: TRBV27
D gene: TRBD2
CDR3 protein: CASSSLAGALKQYF
CDR3 DNA: TGTGCCAGCAGTTCCTTAGCGGGAGCTCTAAAGCAGTACTTC

clone size: many
J gene: TRBJ1-1
CDR3 length: 12
V gene: TRBV6-2/TRBV6-3
D gene: -
CDR3 protein: CASNRQNTEAFF
CDR3 DNA: TGTGCCAGCAACAGGCAGAACACTGAAGCTTTCTTT

clone size: many
J gene: TRBJ2-2
CDR3 length: 16
V gene: TRBV7-9
D gene: -
CDR3 protein: CASSFWGGSNTGELFF
CDR3 DNA: TGTGCCAGCAGCTTTTGGGGGGGCTCGAACACCGGGGAGCTGTTTTTT

clone size: many
J gene: TRBJ2-1
CDR3 length: 14
V gene: TRBV20-1
D gene: TRBD2
CDR3 protein: CSARDRLAIDEQFF
CDR3 DNA: TGCAGTGCTAGAGACCGACTAGCGATCGATGAGCAGTTCTTC

clone size: -
J gene: TRBJ2-3
CDR3 length: 15
V gene: TRBV20-1
D gene: TRBD1
CDR3 protein: CSARDPRGPADTQYF
CDR3 DNA: TGCAGTGCTAGAGATCCCAGGGGGCCTGCAGATACGCAGTATTTT

clone size: -
J gene: TRBJ2-5
CDR3 length: 15
V gene: TRBV20-1
D gene: TRBD1
CDR3 protein: CSARVGDRGLETQYF
CDR3 DNA: TGCAGTGCTAGAGTTGGGGACAGGGGTCTAGAGACCCAGTACTTC

clone size: many
J gene: TRBJ2-3
CDR3 length: 15
V gene: TRBV18
D gene: TRBD1
CDR3 protein: CASRQGEEGTDTQYF
CDR3 DNA: TGTGCCAGCCGACAGGGGGAGGAAGGCACAGATACGCAGTATTTT

clone size: many
J gene: TRBJ2-3
CDR3 length: 13
V gene: TRBV10-3
D gene: -
CDR3 protein: CAISDGVTDTQYF
CDR3 DNA: TGTGCCATCAGTGATGGGGTCACAGATACGCAGTATTTT

clone size: many
J gene: TRBJ2-3
CDR3 length: 16
V gene: TRBV24-1
D gene: TRBD2
CDR3 protein: CATSDFGGVGTDTQYF
CDR3 DNA: TGTGCCACCAGTGATTTTGGGGGGGTCGGCACAGATACGCAGTATTTT

clone size: -
J gene: TRBJ2-2
CDR3 length: 15
V gene: TRBV5-1
D gene: TRBD2
CDR3 protein: CASSVSGPNTGELFF
CDR3 DNA: TGCGCCAGCAGCGTTAGCGGGCCGAACACCGGGGAGCTGTTTTTT

clone size: -
J gene: TRBJ2-1
CDR3 length: 19
V gene: TRBV5-1
D gene: TRBD2
CDR3 protein: CACTDAPELADRLYNEQFF
CDR3 DNA: TGCGCCTGCACTGACGCCCCCGAGCTAGCGGACCGGCTTTACAATGAACAGTTCTTC

clone size: many
J gene: TRBJ2-1
CDR3 length: 16
V gene: TRBV20-1
D gene: TRBD2
CDR3 protein: CSASPPTSAQYNEQFF
CDR3 DNA: TGCAGTGCTAGTCCGCCGACTAGCGCACAGTACAATGAGCAGTTCTTC